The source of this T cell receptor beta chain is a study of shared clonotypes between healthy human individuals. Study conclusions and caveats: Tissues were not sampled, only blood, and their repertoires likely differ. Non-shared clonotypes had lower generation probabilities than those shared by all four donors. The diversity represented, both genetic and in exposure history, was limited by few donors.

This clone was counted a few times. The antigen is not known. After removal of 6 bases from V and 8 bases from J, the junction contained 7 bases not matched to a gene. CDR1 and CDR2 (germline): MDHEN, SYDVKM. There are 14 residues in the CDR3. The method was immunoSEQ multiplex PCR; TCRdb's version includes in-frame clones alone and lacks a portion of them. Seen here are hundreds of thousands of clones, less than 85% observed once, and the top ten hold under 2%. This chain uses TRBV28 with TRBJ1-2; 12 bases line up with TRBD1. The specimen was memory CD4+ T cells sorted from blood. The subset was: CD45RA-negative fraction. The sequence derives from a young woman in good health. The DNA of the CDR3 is TGTGCCAGCAGCCCCCGGGACAGGGGGCGAGGCTACACCTTC. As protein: CASSPRDRGRGYTF.